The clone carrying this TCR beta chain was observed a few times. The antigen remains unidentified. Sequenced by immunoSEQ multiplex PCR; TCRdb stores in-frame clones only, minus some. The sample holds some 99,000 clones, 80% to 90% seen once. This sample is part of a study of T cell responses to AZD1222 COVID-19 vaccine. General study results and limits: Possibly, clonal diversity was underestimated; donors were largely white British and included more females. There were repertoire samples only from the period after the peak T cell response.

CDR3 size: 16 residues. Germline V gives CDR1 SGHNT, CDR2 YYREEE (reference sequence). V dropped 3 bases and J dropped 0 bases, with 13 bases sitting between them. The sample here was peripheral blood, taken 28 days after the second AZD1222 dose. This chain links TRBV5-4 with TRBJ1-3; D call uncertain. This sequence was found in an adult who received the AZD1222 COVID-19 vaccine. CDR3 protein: CASSWGGRPSGNTIYF. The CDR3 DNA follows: TGTGCCAGCAGCTGGGGAGGGCGCCCCTCTGGAAACACCATATATTTT. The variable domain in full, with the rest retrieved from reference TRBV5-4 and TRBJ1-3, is ETGVTQSPTHLIKTRGQQVTLRCSSQSGHNTVSWYQQALGQGPQFIFQYYREEENGRGNFPPRFSGLQFPNYSSELNVNALELDDSALYLCASSWGGRPSGNTIYFGEGSWLTVV.